This T cell receptor beta chain was sequenced for a study of blood T cell repertoires in COVID-19. Study background: COVID-19 samples from acute and convalescent phases originated in the United States, Italy and Spain.

Some clones are missing from TCRdb's copy, which holds only in-frame ones; the method was immunoSEQ multiplex PCR. The data show around 200,000 clones, with around nine tenths seen just once and 0.7% to 0.9% held by the top ten. This receptor was taken from a woman in her late teens or twenties who had recovered from COVID-19. Sequencing was performed on peripheral blood.

The CDR3 bases are TGTGCCAGCAGCTTCGTGGGGGGGGAAACGCTTGGAAACACCATATATTTT. Encoded protein: CASSFVGGETLGNTIYF. The chain combines TRBV7-2 with TRBJ1-3, with D possibly being TRBD1 (5 bases). This CDR3 has 17 amino acids. Germline lookup yields CDR1 SGHTA and CDR2 FQGNSA. Trimming shortened V by 3 bases and J by 3 bases, and 18 bases separated the two germline ends.